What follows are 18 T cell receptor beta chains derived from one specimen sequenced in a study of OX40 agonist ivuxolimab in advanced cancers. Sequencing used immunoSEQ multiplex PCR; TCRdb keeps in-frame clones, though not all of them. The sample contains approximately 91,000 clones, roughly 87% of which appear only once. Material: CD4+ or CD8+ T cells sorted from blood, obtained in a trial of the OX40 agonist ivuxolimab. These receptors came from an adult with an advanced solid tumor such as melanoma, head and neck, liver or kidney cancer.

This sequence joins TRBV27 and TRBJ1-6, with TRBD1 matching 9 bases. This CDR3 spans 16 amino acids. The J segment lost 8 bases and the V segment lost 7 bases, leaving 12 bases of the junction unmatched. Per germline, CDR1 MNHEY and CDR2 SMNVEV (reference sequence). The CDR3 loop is CASKILSGTGHSPLHF. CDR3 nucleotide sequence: TGTGCCAGCAAGATCCTATCCGGGACAGGGCATTCACCCCTCCACTTT.

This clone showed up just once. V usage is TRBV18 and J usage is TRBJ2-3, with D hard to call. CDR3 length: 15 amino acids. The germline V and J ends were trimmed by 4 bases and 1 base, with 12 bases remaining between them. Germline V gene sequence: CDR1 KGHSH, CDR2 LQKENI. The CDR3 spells CASSLPLGGTDTQYF. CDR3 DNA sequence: TGTGCCAGCTCACTTCCGCTGGGCGGCACAGATACGCAGTATTTT.

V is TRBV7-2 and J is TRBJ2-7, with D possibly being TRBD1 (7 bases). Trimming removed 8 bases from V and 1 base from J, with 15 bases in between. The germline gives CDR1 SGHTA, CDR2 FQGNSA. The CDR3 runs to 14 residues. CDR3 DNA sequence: TGTGCCAGCGCTATACAGGGGACTTCCTACGAGCAGTACTTC. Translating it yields CASAIQGTSYEQYF.

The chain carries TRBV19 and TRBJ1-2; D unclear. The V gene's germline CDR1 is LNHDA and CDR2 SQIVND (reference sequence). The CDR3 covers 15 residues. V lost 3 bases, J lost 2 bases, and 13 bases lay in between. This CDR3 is CASSISHGENYGYTF. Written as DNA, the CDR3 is TGTGCCAGTAGTATTAGTCACGGGGAGAACTATGGCTACACCTTC. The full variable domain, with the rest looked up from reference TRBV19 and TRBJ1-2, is DGGITQSPKYLFRKEGQNVTLSCEQNLNHDAMYWYRQDPGQGLRLIYYSQIVNDFQKGDIAEGYSVSREKKESFPLTVTSAQKNPTAFYLCASSISHGENYGYTFGSGTRLTVV.

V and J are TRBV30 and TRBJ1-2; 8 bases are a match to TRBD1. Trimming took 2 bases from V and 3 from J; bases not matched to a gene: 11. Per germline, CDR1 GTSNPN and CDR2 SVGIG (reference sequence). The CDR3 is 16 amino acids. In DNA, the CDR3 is TGTGCCTGGAGTTTATTCCGACAGGGGTTTGACTATGGCTACACCTTC. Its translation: CAWSLFRQGFDYGYTF.

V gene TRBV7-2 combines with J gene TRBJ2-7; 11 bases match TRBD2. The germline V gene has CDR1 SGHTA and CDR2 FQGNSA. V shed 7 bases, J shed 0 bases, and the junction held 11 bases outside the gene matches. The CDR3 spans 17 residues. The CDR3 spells CASTSRLAGPSSYEQYF. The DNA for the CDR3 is TGTGCCAGCACCAGCAGACTAGCGGGGCCGAGCTCCTACGAGCAGTACTTC.

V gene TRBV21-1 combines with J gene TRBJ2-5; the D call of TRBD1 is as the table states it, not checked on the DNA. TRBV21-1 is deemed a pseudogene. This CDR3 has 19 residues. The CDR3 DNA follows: TGTGCCAGCAGCAAAGGTCGTCGAGGACAGGGAATGTACCAAGAGACCCAGTACTTC. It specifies CASSKGRRGQGMYQETQYF.

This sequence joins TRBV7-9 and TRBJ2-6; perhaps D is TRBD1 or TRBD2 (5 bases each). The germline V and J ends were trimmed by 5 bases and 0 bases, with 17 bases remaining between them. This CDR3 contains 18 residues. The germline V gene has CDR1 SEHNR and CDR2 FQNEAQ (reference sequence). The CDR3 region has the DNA TGTGCCAGCAGCGGACGGGACGGATTCGTCTCTGGGGCCAACGTCCTGACTTTC. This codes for CASSGRDGFVSGANVLTF.

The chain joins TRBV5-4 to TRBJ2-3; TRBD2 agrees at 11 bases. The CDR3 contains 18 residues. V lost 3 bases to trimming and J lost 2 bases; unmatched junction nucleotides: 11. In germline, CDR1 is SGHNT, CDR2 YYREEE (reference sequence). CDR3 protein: CASSSYLAGGPNTDTQYF. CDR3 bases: TGTGCCAGCAGCTCATACCTAGCGGGGGGCCCAAACACAGATACGCAGTATTTT.

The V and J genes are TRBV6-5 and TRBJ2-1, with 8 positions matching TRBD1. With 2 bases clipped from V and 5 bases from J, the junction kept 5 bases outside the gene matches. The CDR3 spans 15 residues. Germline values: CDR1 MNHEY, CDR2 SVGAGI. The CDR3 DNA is TGTGCCAGCAGTTACAAGGACAGGGTGAACAATGAGCAGTTCTTC. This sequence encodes CASSYKDRVNNEQFF.

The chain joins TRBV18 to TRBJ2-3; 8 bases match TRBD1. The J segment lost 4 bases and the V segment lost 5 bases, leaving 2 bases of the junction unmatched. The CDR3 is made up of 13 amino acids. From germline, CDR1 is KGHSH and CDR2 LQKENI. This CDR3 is CASSRTGPDTQYF. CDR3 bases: TGTGCCAGCTCAAGGACAGGGCCAGATACGCAGTATTTT.

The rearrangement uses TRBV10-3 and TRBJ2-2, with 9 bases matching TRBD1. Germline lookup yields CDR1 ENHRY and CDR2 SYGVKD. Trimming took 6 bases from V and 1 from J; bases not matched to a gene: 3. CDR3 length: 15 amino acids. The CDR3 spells CAIRRQGGNTGELFF. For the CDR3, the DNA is TGTGCCATCAGGCGACAGGGGGGGAACACCGGGGAGCTGTTTTTT.

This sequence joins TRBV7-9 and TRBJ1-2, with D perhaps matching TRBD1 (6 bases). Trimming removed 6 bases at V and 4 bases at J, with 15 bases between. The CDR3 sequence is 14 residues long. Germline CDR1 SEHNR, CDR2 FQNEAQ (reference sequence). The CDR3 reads CASSDGQITYGYTF. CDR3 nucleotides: TGTGCCAGCAGTGACGGACAGATAACCTATGGCTACACCTTC.

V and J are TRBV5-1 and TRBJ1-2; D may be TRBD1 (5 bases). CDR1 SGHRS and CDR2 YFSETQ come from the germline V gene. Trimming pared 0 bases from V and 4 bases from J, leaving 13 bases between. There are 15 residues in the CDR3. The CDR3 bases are TGCGCCAGCAGCTTGGAAGGTACAGGAACCTATGGCTACACCTTC. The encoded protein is CASSLEGTGTYGYTF. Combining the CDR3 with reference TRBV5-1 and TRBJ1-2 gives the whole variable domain KAGVTQTPRYLIKTRGQQVTLSCSPISGHRSVSWYQQTPGQGLQFLFEYFSETQRNKGNFPGRFSGRQFSNSRSEMNVSTLELGDSALYLCASSLEGTGTYGYTFGSGTRLTVV.

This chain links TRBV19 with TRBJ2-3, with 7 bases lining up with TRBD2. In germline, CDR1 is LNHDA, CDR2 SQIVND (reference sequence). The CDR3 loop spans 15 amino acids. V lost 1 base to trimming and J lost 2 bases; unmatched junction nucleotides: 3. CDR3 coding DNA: TGTGCCAGTAGTATAGGCGGGAGTTACACAGATACGCAGTATTTT. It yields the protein CASSIGGSYTDTQYF.

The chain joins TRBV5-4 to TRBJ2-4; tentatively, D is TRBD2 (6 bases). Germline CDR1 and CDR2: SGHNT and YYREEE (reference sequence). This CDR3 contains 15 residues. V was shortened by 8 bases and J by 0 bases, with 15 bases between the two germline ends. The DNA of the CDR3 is TGTGCCAGGGGCTTGCGGGGCTCAGCCAAAAACATTCAGTACTTC. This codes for CARGLRGSAKNIQYF.

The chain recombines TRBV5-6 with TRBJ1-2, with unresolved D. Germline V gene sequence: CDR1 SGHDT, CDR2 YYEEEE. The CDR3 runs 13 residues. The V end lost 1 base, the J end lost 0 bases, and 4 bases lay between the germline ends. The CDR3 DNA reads TGTGCCAGCAGCTTGACAGCTAACTATGGCTACACCTTC. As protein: CASSLTANYGYTF.

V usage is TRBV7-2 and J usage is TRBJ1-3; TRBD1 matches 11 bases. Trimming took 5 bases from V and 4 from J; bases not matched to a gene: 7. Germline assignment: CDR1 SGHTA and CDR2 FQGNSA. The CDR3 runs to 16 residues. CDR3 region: CASSERTGGAGNTIYF. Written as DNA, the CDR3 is TGTGCCAGCAGCGAAAGGACAGGGGGCGCGGGAAACACCATATATTTT.